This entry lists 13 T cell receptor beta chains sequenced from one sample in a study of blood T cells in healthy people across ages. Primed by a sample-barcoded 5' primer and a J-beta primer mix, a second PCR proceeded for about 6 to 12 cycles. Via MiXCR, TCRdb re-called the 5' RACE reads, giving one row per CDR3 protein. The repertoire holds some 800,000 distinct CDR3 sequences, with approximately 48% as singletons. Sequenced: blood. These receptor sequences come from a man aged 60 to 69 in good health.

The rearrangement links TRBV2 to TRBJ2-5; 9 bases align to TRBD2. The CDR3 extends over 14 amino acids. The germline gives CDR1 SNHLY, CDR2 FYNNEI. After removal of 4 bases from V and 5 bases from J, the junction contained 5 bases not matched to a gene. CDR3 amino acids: CASSARTSVETQYF. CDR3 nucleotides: TGTGCCAGCAGTGCACGGACTAGCGTGGAGACCCAGTACTTC.

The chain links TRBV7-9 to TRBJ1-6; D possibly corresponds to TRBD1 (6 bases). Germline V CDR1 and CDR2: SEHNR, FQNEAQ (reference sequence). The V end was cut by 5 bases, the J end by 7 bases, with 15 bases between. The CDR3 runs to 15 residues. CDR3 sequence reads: CASSMYRERNSPLHF. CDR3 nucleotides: TGTGCCAGCAGCATGTACAGGGAAAGGAATTCACCCCTCCACTTT.

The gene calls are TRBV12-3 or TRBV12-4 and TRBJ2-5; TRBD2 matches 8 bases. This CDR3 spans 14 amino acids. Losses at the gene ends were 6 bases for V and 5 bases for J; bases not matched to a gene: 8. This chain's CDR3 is CASSRLARSETQYF. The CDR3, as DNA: TGTGCCAGCAGCCGACTAGCGCGATCTGAGACCCAGTACTTC.

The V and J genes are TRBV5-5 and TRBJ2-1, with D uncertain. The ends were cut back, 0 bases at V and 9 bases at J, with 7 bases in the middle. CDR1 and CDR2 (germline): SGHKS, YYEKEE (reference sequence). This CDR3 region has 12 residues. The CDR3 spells CASSLGLGEQFF. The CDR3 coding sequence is TGTGCCAGCAGCTTGGGGTTGGGTGAGCAGTTCTTC.

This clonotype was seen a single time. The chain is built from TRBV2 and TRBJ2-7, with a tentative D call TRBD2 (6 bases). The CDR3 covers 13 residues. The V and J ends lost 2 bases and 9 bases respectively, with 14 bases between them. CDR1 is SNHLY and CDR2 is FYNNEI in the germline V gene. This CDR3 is CASSESGSGGQYF. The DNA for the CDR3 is TGTGCCAGCAGTGAAAGTGGCTCCGGGGGGCAGTACTTC.

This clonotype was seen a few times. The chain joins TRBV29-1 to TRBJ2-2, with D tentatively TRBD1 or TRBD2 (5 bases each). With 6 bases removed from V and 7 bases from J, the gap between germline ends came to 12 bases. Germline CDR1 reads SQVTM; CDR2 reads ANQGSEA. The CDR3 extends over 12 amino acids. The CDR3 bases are TGCAGCGTCACTGGGGCGGGCGGGGAGCTGTTTTTT. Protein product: CSVTGAGGELFF.

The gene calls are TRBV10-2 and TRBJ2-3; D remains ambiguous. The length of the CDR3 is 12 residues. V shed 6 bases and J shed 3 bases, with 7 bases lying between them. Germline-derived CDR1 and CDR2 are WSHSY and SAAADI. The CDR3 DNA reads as TGCGCCAGCAGAGAAGGGACAGATACGCAGTATTTT. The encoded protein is CASREGTDTQYF.

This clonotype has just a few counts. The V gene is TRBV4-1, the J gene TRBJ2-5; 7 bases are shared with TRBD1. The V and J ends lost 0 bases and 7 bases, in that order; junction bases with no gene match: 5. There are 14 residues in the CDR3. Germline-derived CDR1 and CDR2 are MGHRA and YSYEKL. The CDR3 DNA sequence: TGCGCCAGCAGCCAAGACATGACAGGGCTGACCCAGTACTTC. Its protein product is CASSQDMTGLTQYF.

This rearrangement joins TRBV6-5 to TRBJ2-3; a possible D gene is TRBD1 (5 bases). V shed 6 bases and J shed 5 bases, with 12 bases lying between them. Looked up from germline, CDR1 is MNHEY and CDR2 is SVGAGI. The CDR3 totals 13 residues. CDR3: CASRSLGVDTQYF. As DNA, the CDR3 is TGTGCCAGCAGATCCTTAGGGGTAGATACGCAGTATTTT.

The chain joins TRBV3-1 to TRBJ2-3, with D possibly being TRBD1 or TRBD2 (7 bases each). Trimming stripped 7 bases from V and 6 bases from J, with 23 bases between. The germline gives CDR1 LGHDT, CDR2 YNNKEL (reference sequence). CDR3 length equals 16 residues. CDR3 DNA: TGTGCCAGCACCAGGGGGGGGGTTGACGCAAAGGATACGCAGTATTTT. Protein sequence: CASTRGGVDAKDTQYF.

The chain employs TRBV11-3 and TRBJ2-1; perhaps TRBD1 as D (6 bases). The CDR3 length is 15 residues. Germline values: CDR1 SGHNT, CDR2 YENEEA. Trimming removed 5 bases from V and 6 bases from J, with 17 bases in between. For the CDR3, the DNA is TGTGCCAGCAGCACCCCCGGGACATTGATCAATGAGCAGTTCTTC. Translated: CASSTPGTLINEQFF.

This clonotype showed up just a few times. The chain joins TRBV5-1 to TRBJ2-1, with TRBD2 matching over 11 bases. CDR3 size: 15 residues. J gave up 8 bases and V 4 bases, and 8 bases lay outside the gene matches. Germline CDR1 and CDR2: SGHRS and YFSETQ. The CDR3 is CASSRGTSGSDEQFF. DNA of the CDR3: TGCGCCAGCAGCAGAGGGACTAGCGGATCCGATGAGCAGTTCTTC.

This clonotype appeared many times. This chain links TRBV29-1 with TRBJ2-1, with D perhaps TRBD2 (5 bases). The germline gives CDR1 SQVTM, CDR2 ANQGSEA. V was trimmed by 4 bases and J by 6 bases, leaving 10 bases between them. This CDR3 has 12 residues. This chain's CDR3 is CSVAGNGNEQFF. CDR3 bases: TGCAGCGTTGCCGGGAATGGCAATGAGCAGTTCTTC.